The 14 T cell receptor beta chains below all came from one sample that was sequenced in a study of CD8 T cells in Susac syndrome. Random hexamers were used to reverse transcribe an amount of 0.5 to 1 ug RNA. From the immunoSEQ multiplex PCR reads, TCRdb called clonotypes with MiXCR, one entry per CDR3 protein. The top ten hold about 0.63% of the sample, which has tens of thousands of distinct CDR3 sequences, just under 95% seen once. Sequenced sample: CD8+ T cells from PBMCs. Every receptor here comes from a human donor with Susac syndrome.

To note about this clonotype: One end of the junction varies from germline; a read error may be responsible. The chain is built from TRBV24-1 and TRBJ1-5; D not resolved. CDR1 and CDR2 from the germline V gene are KGHDR and SFDVKD. This CDR3 is 14 amino acids long. The CDR3: CATSDLVSSQPQHF. As DNA, the CDR3 is TGTGCCACCAGTGATTTGGTTAGCAGTCAGCCCCAGCATTTT.

This rearrangement joins TRBV28 to TRBJ2-3, with 14 positions matching TRBD2. The CDR3 consists of 15 residues. The germline CDR1 and CDR2 sequences are MDHEN and SYDVKM. V trimming: 5 bases; J trimming: 6 bases; junction bases outside the gene matches: 4. CDR3 in DNA: TGTGCCAGCAGTACGGGACTAGCGGGGGCTGATACGCAGTATTTT. Its translation: CASSTGLAGADTQYF.

Details on this clonotype: The junction departs from the called germline gene at one end, perhaps through a read error. The chain recombines TRBV29-1 with TRBJ1-4; D gene ambiguous. CDR1 is SQVTM and CDR2 is ANQGSEA in the germline V gene. The CDR3 length is 9 residues. In DNA, the CDR3 is TGCAGCGTCGAAGAAAAACTGTTTTTT. Encoded protein: CSVEEKLFF. The variable domain in full, completed from reference TRBV29-1 and TRBJ1-4, reads SAVISQKPSRDICQRGTSLTIQCQVDSQVTMMFWYRQQPGQSLTLIATANQGSEATYESGFVIDKFPISRPNLTFSTLTVSNMSPEDSSIYLCSVEEKLFFGSGTQLSVL.

The chain uses TRBV28 and TRBJ1-2; D possibly corresponds to TRBD1 (5 bases). Germline V gives CDR1 MDHEN, CDR2 SYDVKM. Trimming took off 11 bases at V and 4 bases at J, with 17 bases between the two ends. There are 13 residues in the CDR3. The CDR3 is CASFDSLSYGYTF. In DNA, the CDR3 is TGTGCCTCCTTCGACAGTCTGTCCTATGGCTACACCTTC.

The chain combines TRBV3-1 with TRBJ2-1; D is perhaps TRBD1 (5 bases). The CDR3 sequence is 19 residues long. Germline values: CDR1 LGHDT, CDR2 YNNKEL (reference sequence). V lost 4 bases and J lost 0, with 22 bases in between. CDR3: CASSRQFSGNPSSYNEQFF. The CDR3 DNA is TGTGCCAGCAGCCGCCAGTTTTCAGGGAACCCAAGCTCCTACAATGAGCAGTTCTTC.

The chain recombines TRBV18 with TRBJ2-7; D ambiguous. Trimming pared 0 bases from V and 0 bases from J, leaving 12 bases between. The CDR3 totals 16 residues. Germline V gene sequence: CDR1 KGHSH, CDR2 LQKENI. In DNA, the CDR3 is TGTGCCAGCTCACCACCCAAGGGCGGAAGCTCCTACGAGCAGTACTTC. As protein: CASSPPKGGSSYEQYF.

This clonotype was observed a single time. V and J are TRBV28 and TRBJ1-2; 7 bases line up with TRBD1. Losses at the gene ends were 3 bases for V and 4 bases for J; bases not matched to a gene: 5. Germline V gene lookup returns CDR1 MDHEN and CDR2 SYDVKM. This CDR3 has 14 residues. In DNA, the CDR3 is TGTGCCAGCAGTTTCGACAGGGACTTCTATGGCTACACCTTC. Its protein is CASSFDRDFYGYTF.

V usage is TRBV12-3 or TRBV12-4 and J usage is TRBJ1-6; D perhaps matches TRBD1 (5 bases). The CDR3 extends over 16 amino acids. With 5 bases removed from V and 6 bases from J, the gap between germline ends came to 17 bases. CDR3 sequence (DNA): TGTGCCAGCAGTCTCCGGGGGAGGGTGGCTAATTCACCCCTCCACTTT. Translated: CASSLRGRVANSPLHF.

In its sample, this clonotype was seen a few times. This chain connects TRBV11-2 to TRBJ2-7; 9 nucleotides match TRBD1. V lost 5 bases to trimming and J lost 2 bases; unmatched junction nucleotides: 4. The CDR3 totals 14 residues. Germline loops: CDR1 SGHAT, CDR2 FQNNGV. The CDR3 loop reads CASSGRTGAYEQYF. CDR3 coding DNA: TGTGCCAGCAGCGGACGGACAGGGGCCTACGAGCAGTACTTC.

CDR3 DNA sequence: TGTGCCAGCAGCTTAGACGGACCGGGGGAGCAGTACTTC. It codes for CASSLDGPGEQYF. V gene TRBV11-1 combines with J gene TRBJ2-7; maybe TRBD2 (5 bases). V was shortened by 1 base and J by 7 bases, with 11 bases between the two germline ends. CDR1 is SGHAT and CDR2 is FQDESV in the germline V gene (reference sequence). The CDR3 is made up of 13 amino acids.

The genes are TRBV19 and TRBJ2-1; a possible D gene is TRBD1 (7 bases). CDR1 is LNHDA, CDR2 SQIVND, per germline (reference sequence). Trimming removed 5 bases from V and 1 base from J, with 15 bases in between. The CDR3 has 16 residues. CDR3 loop: CASSPQGGISYNEQFF. The CDR3 DNA reads as TGTGCCAGTAGTCCCCAGGGGGGCATTTCCTACAATGAGCAGTTCTTC. Supplemented by reference TRBV19 and TRBJ2-1, the full variable domain reads DGGITQSPKYLFRKEGQNVTLSCEQNLNHDAMYWYRQDPGQGLRLIYYSQIVNDFQKGDIAEGYSVSREKKESFPLTVTSAQKNPTAFYLCASSPQGGISYNEQFFGPGTRLTVL.

This chain uses TRBV9 with TRBJ2-1; D is unclear. The V gene's germline CDR1 is SGDLS and CDR2 YYNGEE. CDR3 length: 11 residues. Trimming took off 2 bases at V and 7 bases at J, with 4 bases between the two ends. The CDR3 reads CASSVRNEQFF. The CDR3, as DNA: TGTGCCAGCAGCGTCAGAAATGAGCAGTTCTTC.

This chain connects TRBV4-3 to TRBJ1-2; a weak D match, TRBD1 (5 bases). V lost 1 base to trimming and J lost 6 bases, with 15 bases between them. The CDR3 covers 15 residues. Looked up from germline, CDR1 is LGHNA and CDR2 is YSLEER. Here the CDR3 reads CASSQVWGLGDGYTF. The DNA for the CDR3 is TGCGCCAGCAGCCAAGTGTGGGGGTTGGGGGATGGCTACACCTTC.

This clonotype was counted a few times. The CDR3 sequence is CASSPRGDSYNEQFF. For the CDR3, the DNA is TGCGCCAGCAGCCCCCGGGGGGACTCCTACAATGAGCAGTTCTTC. V is TRBV5-1 and J is TRBJ2-1, with TRBD2 matching 7 bases. The CDR3 loop spans 15 amino acids. J lost 0 bases, V lost 4 bases, and 4 bases had no gene match. Germline-derived CDR1 and CDR2 are SGHRS and YFSETQ.